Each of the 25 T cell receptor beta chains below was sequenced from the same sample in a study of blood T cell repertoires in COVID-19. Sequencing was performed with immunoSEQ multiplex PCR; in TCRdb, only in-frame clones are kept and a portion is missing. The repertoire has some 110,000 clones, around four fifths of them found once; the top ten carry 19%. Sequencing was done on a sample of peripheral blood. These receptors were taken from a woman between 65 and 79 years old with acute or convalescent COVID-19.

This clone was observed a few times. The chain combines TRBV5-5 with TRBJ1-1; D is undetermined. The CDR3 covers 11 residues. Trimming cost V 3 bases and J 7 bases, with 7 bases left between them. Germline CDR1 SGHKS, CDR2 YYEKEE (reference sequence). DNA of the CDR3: TGTGCCAGCAGCTCCTACAGTGAAGCTTTCTTT. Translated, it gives CASSSYSEAFF.

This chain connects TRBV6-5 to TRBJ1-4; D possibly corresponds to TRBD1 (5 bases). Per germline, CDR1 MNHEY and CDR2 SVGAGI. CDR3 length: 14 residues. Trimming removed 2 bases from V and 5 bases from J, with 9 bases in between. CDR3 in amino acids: CASSYGGVNEKLFF. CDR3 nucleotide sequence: TGTGCCAGCAGTTACGGGGGGGTAAATGAAAAACTGTTTTTT.

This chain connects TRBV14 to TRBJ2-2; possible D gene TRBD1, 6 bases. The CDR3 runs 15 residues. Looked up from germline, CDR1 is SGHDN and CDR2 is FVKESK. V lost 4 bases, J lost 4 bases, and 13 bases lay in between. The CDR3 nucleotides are TGTGCCAGCAGCCGGGACATGGTTGCCACCGGGGAGCTGTTTTTT. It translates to CASSRDMVATGELFF.

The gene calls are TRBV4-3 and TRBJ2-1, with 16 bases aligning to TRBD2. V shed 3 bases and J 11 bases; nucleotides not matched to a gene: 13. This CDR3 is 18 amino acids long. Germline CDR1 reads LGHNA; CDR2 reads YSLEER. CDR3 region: CASSHTLGTSGGAGQQFF. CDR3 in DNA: TGCGCCAGCAGCCACACCCTCGGGACTAGCGGGGGGGCGGGGCAGCAGTTCTTC.

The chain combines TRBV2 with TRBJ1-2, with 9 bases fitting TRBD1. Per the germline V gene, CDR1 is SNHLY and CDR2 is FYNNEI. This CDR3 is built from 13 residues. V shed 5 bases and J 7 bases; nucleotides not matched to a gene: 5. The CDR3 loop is CASSPGQGRGYTF. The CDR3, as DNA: TGTGCCAGCAGTCCGGGACAGGGACGTGGCTACACCTTC.

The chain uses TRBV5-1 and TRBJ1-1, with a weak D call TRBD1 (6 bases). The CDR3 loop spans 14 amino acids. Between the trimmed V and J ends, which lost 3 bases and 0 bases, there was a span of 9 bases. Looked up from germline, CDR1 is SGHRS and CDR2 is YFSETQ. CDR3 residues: CASSYGQLNTEAFF. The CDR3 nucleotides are TGCGCCAGCAGCTATGGACAGTTGAACACTGAAGCTTTCTTT.

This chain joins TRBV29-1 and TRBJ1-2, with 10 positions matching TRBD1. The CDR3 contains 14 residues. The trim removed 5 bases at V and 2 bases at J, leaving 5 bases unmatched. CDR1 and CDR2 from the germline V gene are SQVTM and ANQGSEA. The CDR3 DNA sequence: TGCAGCGTTTCGAGGGGACAGGGGAACTATGGCTACACCTTC. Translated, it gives CSVSRGQGNYGYTF.

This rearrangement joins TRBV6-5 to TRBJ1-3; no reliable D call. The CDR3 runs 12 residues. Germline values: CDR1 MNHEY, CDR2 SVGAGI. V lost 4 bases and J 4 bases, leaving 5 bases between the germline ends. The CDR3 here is CASSSPGNTIYF. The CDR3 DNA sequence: TGTGCCAGCAGTTCTCCCGGAAACACCATATATTTT.

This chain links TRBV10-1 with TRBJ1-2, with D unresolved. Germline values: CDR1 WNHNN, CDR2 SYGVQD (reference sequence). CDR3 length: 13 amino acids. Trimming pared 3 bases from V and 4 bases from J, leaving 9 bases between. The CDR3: CASSEYRGYGYTF. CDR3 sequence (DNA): TGCGCCAGCAGTGAATACCGGGGCTATGGCTACACCTTC.

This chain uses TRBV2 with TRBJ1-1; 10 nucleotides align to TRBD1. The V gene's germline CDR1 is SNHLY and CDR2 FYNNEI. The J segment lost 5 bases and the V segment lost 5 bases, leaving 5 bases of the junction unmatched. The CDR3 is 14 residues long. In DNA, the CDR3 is TGTGCCAGCAGTCAGGACAGGGGGTTGACTGAAGCTTTCTTT. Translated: CASSQDRGLTEAFF.

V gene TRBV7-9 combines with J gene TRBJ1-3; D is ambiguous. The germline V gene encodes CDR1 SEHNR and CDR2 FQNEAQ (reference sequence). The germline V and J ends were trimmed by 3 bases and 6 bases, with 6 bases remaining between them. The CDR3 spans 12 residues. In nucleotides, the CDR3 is TGTGCCAGCAGCTTTAGAGAAAACACCATATATTTT. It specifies CASSFRENTIYF.

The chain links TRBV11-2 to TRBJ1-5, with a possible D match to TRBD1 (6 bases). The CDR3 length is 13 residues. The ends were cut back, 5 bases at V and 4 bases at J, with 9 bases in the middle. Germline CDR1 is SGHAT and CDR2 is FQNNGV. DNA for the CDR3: TGTGCCAGCAGCATACAGGGTAATCAGCCCCAGCATTTT. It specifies CASSIQGNQPQHF. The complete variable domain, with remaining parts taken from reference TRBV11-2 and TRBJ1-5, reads EAGVAQSPRYKIIEKRQSVAFWCNPISGHATLYWYQQILGQGPKLLIQFQNNGVVDDSQLPKDRFSAERLKGVDSTLKIQPAKLEDSAVYLCASSIQGNQPQHFGDGTRLSIL.

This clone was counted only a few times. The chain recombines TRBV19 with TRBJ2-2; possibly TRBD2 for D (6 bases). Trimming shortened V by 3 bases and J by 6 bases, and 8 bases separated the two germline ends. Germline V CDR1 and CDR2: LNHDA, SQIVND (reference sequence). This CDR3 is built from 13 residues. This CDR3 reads CASSIREAGELFF. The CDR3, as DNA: TGTGCCAGTAGTATTAGGGAGGCCGGGGAGCTGTTTTTT.

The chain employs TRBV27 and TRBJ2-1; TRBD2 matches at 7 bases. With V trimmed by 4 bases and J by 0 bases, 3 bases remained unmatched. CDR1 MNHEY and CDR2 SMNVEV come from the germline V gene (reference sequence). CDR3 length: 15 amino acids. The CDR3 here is CASSWGGSSYNEQFF. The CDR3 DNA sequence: TGTGCCAGCAGTTGGGGGGGAAGCTCCTACAATGAGCAGTTCTTC.

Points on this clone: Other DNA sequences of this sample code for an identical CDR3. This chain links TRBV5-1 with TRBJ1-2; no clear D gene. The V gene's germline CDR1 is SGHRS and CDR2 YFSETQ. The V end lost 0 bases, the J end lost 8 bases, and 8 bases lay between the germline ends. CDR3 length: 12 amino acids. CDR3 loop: CASSLGGAGYTF. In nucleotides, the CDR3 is TGCGCCAGCAGCTTGGGGGGAGCGGGCTACACCTTC. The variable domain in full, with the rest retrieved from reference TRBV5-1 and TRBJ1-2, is KAGVTQTPRYLIKTRGQQVTLSCSPISGHRSVSWYQQTPGQGLQFLFEYFSETQRNKGNFPGRFSGRQFSNSRSEMNVSTLELGDSALYLCASSLGGAGYTFGSGTRLTVV.

CDR3 DNA sequence: TGTGCCAGCAGTTACGGGGGCATTAACTATGGCTACACCTTC. It is translated as CASSYGGINYGYTF. V usage is TRBV6-5 and J usage is TRBJ1-2, with a weak D call TRBD1 (6 bases). V gave up 2 bases and J gave up 1 base, with 8 bases separating them. Germline CDR1 MNHEY, CDR2 SVGAGI. CDR3 length equals 14 residues.

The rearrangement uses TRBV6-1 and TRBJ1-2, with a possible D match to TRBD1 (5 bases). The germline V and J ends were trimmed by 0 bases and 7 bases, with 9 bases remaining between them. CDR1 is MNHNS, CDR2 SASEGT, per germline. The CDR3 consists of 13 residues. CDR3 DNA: TGTGCCAGCAGTGAAGCGTCTACAGGTGGCTACACCTTC. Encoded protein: CASSEASTGGYTF.

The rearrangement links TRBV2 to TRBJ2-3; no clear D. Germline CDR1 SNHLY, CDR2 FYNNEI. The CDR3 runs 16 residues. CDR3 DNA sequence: TGTCTAACCACTGCGCGGCAACTCTCTAGCACAGATACGCAGTATTTT. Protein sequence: CLTTARQLSSTDTQYF.

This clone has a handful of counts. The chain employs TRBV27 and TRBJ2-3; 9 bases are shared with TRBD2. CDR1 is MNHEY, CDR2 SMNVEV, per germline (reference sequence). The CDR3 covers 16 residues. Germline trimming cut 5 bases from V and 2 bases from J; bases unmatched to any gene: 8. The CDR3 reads CASSPERGRATDTQYF. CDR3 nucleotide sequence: TGTGCCAGCAGTCCCGAACGCGGGAGGGCCACAGATACGCAGTATTTT.

As DNA, the CDR3 is TGTGCCAGCAGCCGAGGGGGTGGCTCCTACAATGAGCAGTTCTTC. Translated, it gives CASSRGGGSYNEQFF. J is TRBJ2-1 and V is TRBV6-5; possible D gene TRBD1, 6 bases. This CDR3 region has 15 residues. The V gene's germline CDR1 is MNHEY and CDR2 SVGAGI. Trimming shortened V by 6 bases and J by 0 bases, and 12 bases separated the two germline ends.

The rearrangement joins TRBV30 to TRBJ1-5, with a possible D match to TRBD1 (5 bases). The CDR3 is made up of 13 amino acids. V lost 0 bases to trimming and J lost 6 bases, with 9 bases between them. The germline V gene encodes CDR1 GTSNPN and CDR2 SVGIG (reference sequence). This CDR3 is CAWSVPGGQPQHF. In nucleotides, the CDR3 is TGTGCCTGGAGTGTACCGGGGGGTCAGCCCCAGCATTTT.

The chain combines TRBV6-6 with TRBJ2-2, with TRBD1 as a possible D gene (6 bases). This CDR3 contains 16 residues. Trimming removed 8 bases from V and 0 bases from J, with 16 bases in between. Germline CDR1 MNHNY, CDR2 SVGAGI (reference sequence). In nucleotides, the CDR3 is TGTGCCAGCCTAGGGGGACCGACGCCGAACACCGGGGAGCTGTTTTTT. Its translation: CASLGGPTPNTGELFF.

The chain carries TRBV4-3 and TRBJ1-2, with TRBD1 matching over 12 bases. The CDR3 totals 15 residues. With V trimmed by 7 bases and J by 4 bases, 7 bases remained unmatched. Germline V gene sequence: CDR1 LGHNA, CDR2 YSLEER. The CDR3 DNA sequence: TGCGCCAGCACTCCCGGGACAGGGGGCGCCTATGGCTACACCTTC. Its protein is CASTPGTGGAYGYTF.

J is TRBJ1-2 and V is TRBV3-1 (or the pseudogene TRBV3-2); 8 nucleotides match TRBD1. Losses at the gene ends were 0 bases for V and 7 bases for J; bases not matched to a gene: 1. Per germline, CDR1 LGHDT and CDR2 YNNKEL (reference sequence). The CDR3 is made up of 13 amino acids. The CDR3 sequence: CASSQEDRGGYTF. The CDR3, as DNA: TGTGCCAGCAGCCAAGAAGACAGGGGTGGCTACACCTTC.

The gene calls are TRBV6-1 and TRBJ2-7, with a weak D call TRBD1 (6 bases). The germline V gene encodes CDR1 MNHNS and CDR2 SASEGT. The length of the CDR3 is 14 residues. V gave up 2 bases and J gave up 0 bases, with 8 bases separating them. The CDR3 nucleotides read TGTGCCAGCAGTGAACAGGGGTTCTCCTACGAGCAGTACTTC. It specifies CASSEQGFSYEQYF.